These 6 T cell receptor beta chains were all obtained from the same sample, sequenced in a study of blood T cells in healthy people across ages. For the second PCR, which ran for roughly 6 to 11 cycles, a sample-barcoded 5' primer and a J-beta primer mix were used. One entry per CDR3 protein results from TCRdb running MiXCR on the 5' RACE reads. The sample has over a million distinct CDR3 sequences; 25% are singletons. The sample also formed part of further work on T cells of mothers and their children.

Sequencing was carried out using blood. These receptor sequences come from a girl aged 2 to 10 in good health.

The genes are TRBV11-2 and TRBJ2-4; D unresolved. The CDR3 runs to 16 residues. V lost 4 bases, J lost 0 bases, and 13 bases lay in between. CDR1 is SGHAT and CDR2 is FQNNGV in the germline V gene. CDR3 nucleotide sequence: TGTGCCAGCAGCTCCATCCAGCCTGGAGCCAAAAACATTCAGTACTTC. Encoded protein: CASSSIQPGAKNIQYF.

The rearrangement joins TRBV29-1 to TRBJ2-5, with D possibly being TRBD1 (6 bases). CDR1 and CDR2 (germline): SQVTM, ANQGSEA. V was pared by 5 bases and J by 3 bases, with 13 bases between. This CDR3 region has 13 residues. The CDR3 DNA follows: TGCAGCGTTCTGGGACACAGTAAAGAGACCCAGTACTTC. Residues: CSVLGHSKETQYF.

This clonotype has only a few counts. The chain's CDR3 is CSATRTNADTQYF. CDR3 nucleotides: TGCAGCGCGACCCGGACTAACGCCGATACGCAGTATTTT. This chain joins TRBV29-1 and TRBJ2-3; perhaps TRBD2 as D (6 bases). The CDR3 extends over 13 amino acids. V lost 7 bases, J lost 6 bases, and 17 bases lay in between. The germline CDR1 and CDR2 sequences are SQVTM and ANQGSEA.

This sequence joins TRBV21-1 and TRBJ2-7; the DNA was not compared with TRBD2, the D call given in the table. TRBV21-1 constitutes a pseudogene. The CDR3 has 13 amino acids. CDR3 residues: CASSNGTSYEQYF. The CDR3 coding sequence is TGTGCCAGCAGCAATGGGACTTCCTACGAGCAGTACTTC.

This chain connects TRBV7-9 to TRBJ2-7; D unclear. Looked up from germline, CDR1 is SEHNR and CDR2 is FQNEAQ (reference sequence). The CDR3 is 14 residues long. V was clipped by 2 bases and J by 6 bases, with 14 bases between them. CDR3 sequence (DNA): TGTGCCAGCAGCTTAAGGTCTCTACCTCTCGAGCAGTACTTC. This sequence encodes CASSLRSLPLEQYF.

The J gene is TRBJ2-5, the V gene TRBV9; D is unclear. The CDR3 covers 14 residues. Germline CDR1 SGDLS, CDR2 YYNGEE. V shed 1 base and J shed 5 bases, with 12 bases lying between them. CDR3 sequence reads: CASSVRDSWETQYF. The DNA for the CDR3 is TGTGCCAGCAGCGTAAGAGATTCCTGGGAGACCCAGTACTTC.